The 27 T cell receptor beta chains below all came from one sample that was sequenced in a study of T cells after yellow fever vaccination. From the 5' RACE reads, TCRdb called clonotypes with MiXCR, one entry per CDR3 protein. The repertoire holds 300,000 to 400,000 distinct CDR3 sequences, with 9.5% to 15% as singletons. The sequences come from CD4+ T cells sorted from PBMCs, collected 15 days after the yellow fever booster vaccination. These receptors came from a man in his late teens or twenties who received the YFV17D yellow fever vaccine.

This clonotype was recorded a few times. CDR3 sequence (DNA): TGTGCCAGCAGTTATCTATACGGCTACGAGCAGTACGTC. It specifies CASSYLYGYEQYV. V is TRBV6-5 and J is TRBJ2-7; D is undetermined. CDR3 length equals 13 residues. Trimming shortened V by 3 bases and J by 3 bases, and 9 bases separated the two germline ends. Germline CDR1 reads MNHEY; CDR2 reads SVGAGI.

This clonotype was detected only a few times. The gene calls are TRBV6-5 and TRBJ1-5; tentatively, D is TRBD1 (6 bases). Germline V gives CDR1 MNHEY, CDR2 SVGAGI. The CDR3 sequence is 14 residues long. Trimming cost V 5 bases and J 5 bases, with 13 bases left between them. CDR3 bases: TGTGCCAGCAGTGGCCTGGGGGGCGATCAGCCCCAGCATTTT. This translates into CASSGLGGDQPQHF.

This rearrangement joins TRBV5-1 to TRBJ2-3; 9 positions agree with TRBD2. The germline CDR1 and CDR2 sequences are SGHRS and YFSETQ. V shed 1 base and J 4 bases; nucleotides not matched to a gene: 10. The CDR3 totals 17 residues. This CDR3 is CASSLTASGEPADTQYF. The CDR3 bases are TGCGCCAGCAGCTTGACTGCTAGCGGGGAACCAGCAGATACGCAGTATTTT. The entire variable domain, with the rest obtained from reference TRBV5-1 and TRBJ2-3, is as follows: KAGVTQTPRYLIKTRGQQVTLSCSPISGHRSVSWYQQTPGQGLQFLFEYFSETQRNKGNFPGRFSGRQFSNSRSEMNVSTLELGDSALYLCASSLTASGEPADTQYFGPGTRLTVL.

The V call is TRBV12-3 or TRBV12-4, the J call TRBJ1-2; 11 bases map to TRBD1. Trimming at V came to 6 bases and at J to 6 bases, leaving 9 bases not matched to a gene. CDR3 size: 15 residues. CDR3 sequence: CASSTTPGQGDGYTF. CDR3 nucleotide sequence: TGTGCCAGCAGCACTACCCCGGGACAGGGGGATGGCTACACCTTC.

J is TRBJ1-4 and V is TRBV7-8, with D unresolved. CDR3 length: 14 amino acids. V was clipped by 1 base and J by 6 bases, with 9 bases between them. Germline V gene sequence: CDR1 SGHVS, CDR2 FQNEAQ. The CDR3 sequence: CASSLGTEDEKLFF. The CDR3 nucleotides read TGTGCCAGCAGCTTAGGGACTGAGGATGAAAAACTGTTTTTT.

Only a few counts were recorded for this clonotype. V is TRBV11-2 and J is TRBJ2-7; 7 bases align to TRBD1. The CDR3 sequence is 15 residues long. J gave up 6 bases and V 5 bases, and 13 bases lay outside the gene matches. Germline values: CDR1 SGHAT, CDR2 FQNNGV. The CDR3 sequence is CASSPRPGGILEQYF. For the CDR3, the DNA is TGTGCCAGCAGCCCGCGGCCAGGGGGAATTCTCGAGCAGTACTTC.

As DNA, the CDR3 is TGTGCCAGCATCCGGATTGGACAACTGAACACCGGGGAGCTGTTTTTT. Translation gives CASIRIGQLNTGELFF. The chain carries TRBV28 and TRBJ2-2; perhaps TRBD1 as D (5 bases). Trimming took 7 bases from V and 1 from J, leaving 16 bases between them. Per germline, CDR1 MDHEN and CDR2 SYDVKM. The CDR3 extends over 16 amino acids.

This chain uses TRBV19 with TRBJ1-4; D unclear. V lost 8 bases to trimming and J lost 6 bases, with 10 bases between them. The CDR3 loop spans 12 amino acids. CDR1 and CDR2 (germline): LNHDA, SQIVND (reference sequence). The CDR3 nucleotides read TGTGCCAGTCCCGCCGGGTATGAAAAACTGTTTTTT. As protein: CASPAGYEKLFF.

V is TRBV6-2 or TRBV6-3 and J is TRBJ2-3; 9 nucleotides line up with TRBD2. The junction had 13 bases not matched to a gene; V was cut back by 8 bases and J by 7 bases. The CDR3 length is 15 residues. Germline CDR1 is MNHEY and CDR2 is SVGEGT. Here the CDR3 DNA reads TGTGCCAGCGGGAAACAAGCGGGGGGAGGTTATACGCAGTATTTT. It codes for CASGKQAGGGYTQYF.

This clonotype occurred a few times. The chain joins TRBV12-3 or TRBV12-4 to TRBJ2-3; 7 nucleotides agree with TRBD2. The CDR3 has 16 amino acids. Trimming cost V 5 bases and J 4 bases; bases outside gene matches: 12. The CDR3 nucleotides read TGTGCCAGCAGTCCAGGGCGAGCGGGGACCCCAGATACGCAGTATTTT. It encodes CASSPGRAGTPDTQYF.

V is TRBV5-1 and J is TRBJ1-6, with D possibly being TRBD1 (5 bases). The V end was cut by 2 bases, the J end by 11 bases, with 17 bases between. CDR1 and CDR2 (germline): SGHRS, YFSETQ. The CDR3 loop spans 15 amino acids. The CDR3: CASSLQESGRTPLHF. The CDR3 bases are TGCGCCAGCAGCTTACAGGAGTCGGGCAGGACACCCCTCCACTTT.

This rearrangement joins TRBV7-6 to TRBJ2-4, with D tentatively TRBD2 (7 bases). The CDR3 sequence is 13 residues long. The ends were cut back, 5 bases at V and 8 bases at J, with 13 bases in the middle. Germline V CDR1 and CDR2: SGHVS, FNYEAQ. The CDR3, as DNA: TGTGCCAGCAGCCACCGGGGGGCGGACATTCAGTACTTC. Its protein is CASSHRGADIQYF.

This clonotype was detected many times. This sequence joins TRBV6-2 or TRBV6-3 and TRBJ2-7, with TRBD1 identical over 8 bases. The germline gives CDR1 MNHEY, CDR2 SVGEGT. This CDR3 spans 17 amino acids. The trim removed 0 bases at V and 2 bases at J, leaving 9 bases unmatched. CDR3 sequence reads: CASSYSTPWTGPYEQYV. The CDR3 coding sequence is TGTGCCAGCAGTTACTCGACCCCCTGGACAGGGCCCTACGAGCAGTACGTC.

The chain joins TRBV4-1 to TRBJ1-2; D is perhaps TRBD1 (5 bases). V lost 1 base to trimming and J lost 5 bases, with 11 bases between them. The germline gives CDR1 MGHRA, CDR2 YSYEKL. This CDR3 has 14 residues. The CDR3 region is CASSQAAGIYGYTF. The CDR3 nucleotides are TGCGCCAGCAGCCAAGCTGCAGGGATATATGGCTACACCTTC.

This clonotype was picked up one time. Its ends do not fully match the called genes, so a read error is possible. The DNA of the CDR3 is TGTGCCAGCAGCAAAGACAGGTTTTCAGATACGCAGTATTTC. Protein product: CASSKDRFSDTQYF. The V gene is TRBV7-2, the J gene TRBJ2-3, with a tentative D call TRBD1 (6 bases). Germline lookup yields CDR1 SGHTA and CDR2 FQGNSA. The CDR3 runs to 14 residues.

The V gene is TRBV12-3 or TRBV12-4, the J gene TRBJ2-2; TRBD2 agrees at 12 bases. This CDR3 has 15 residues. Unmatched junction bases numbered 4, after V lost 4 bases and J lost 7 bases. CDR3 DNA: TGTGCCAGCAGTTCTAGCGGGGGGGCCGGCGGGGAGCTGTTTTTT. This gives the protein CASSSSGGAGGELFF.

This chain uses TRBV3-1 with TRBJ1-5, with a possible D match to TRBD1 (5 bases). The CDR3 contains 14 residues. V was trimmed by 6 bases and J by 6 bases, leaving 15 bases between them. Germline CDR1 LGHDT, CDR2 YNNKEL (reference sequence). CDR3 nucleotide sequence: TGTGCCAGCAGTGATCGCGACAGAACTCAGCCCCAGCATTTT. Protein: CASSDRDRTQPQHF.

This clonotype came up a few times. The chain employs TRBV10-3 and TRBJ2-7; D uncertain. The CDR3 sequence is 14 residues long. Germline CDR1 reads ENHRY; CDR2 reads SYGVKD. The V end was cut by 0 bases, the J end by 0 bases, with 6 bases between. The CDR3 sequence: CAISESTVSYEQYV. The CDR3, as DNA: TGTGCCATCAGTGAGTCAACAGTCTCCTACGAGCAGTACGTC.

The chain links TRBV12-5 to TRBJ1-1; tentative D call: TRBD1 (5 bases). Germline CDR1 reads LGHNT; CDR2 reads FRNRAP. CDR3 length equals 14 residues. V gave up 3 bases and J gave up 5 bases, with 13 bases separating them. The CDR3 spells CASGFGSGGTEAFF. For the CDR3, the DNA is TGTGCTAGTGGTTTCGGGTCGGGGGGGACTGAAGCTTTCTTT.

The CDR3 protein is CATSDKQGHQPQHF. CDR3 coding DNA: TGTGCCACCAGTGATAAACAGGGGCATCAGCCCCAGCATTTT. This chain uses TRBV24-1 with TRBJ1-5; 7 nucleotides align to TRBD1. The CDR3 runs to 14 residues. With V trimmed by 3 bases and J by 5 bases, 3 bases remained unmatched. Germline values: CDR1 KGHDR, CDR2 SFDVKD.

CDR3 amino acids: CASSAWGGDTQYF. The CDR3, as DNA: TGTGCCAGCTCGGCCTGGGGGGGAGATACGCAGTATTTT. This chain connects TRBV18 to TRBJ2-3; 7 bases are a match to TRBD2. The CDR3 is 13 residues long. V trimming: 6 bases; J trimming: 5 bases; junction bases outside the gene matches: 5. Per germline, CDR1 KGHSH and CDR2 LQKENI.

V and J are TRBV4-3 and TRBJ2-1; TRBD1 matches at 8 bases. V was pared by 2 bases and J by 12 bases, with 9 bases of the junction left unmatched. Germline CDR1 reads LGHNA; CDR2 reads YSLEER. CDR3 length: 14 residues. In DNA, the CDR3 is TGCGCCAGCAGCCAACAGAGACAGGGGTCTATGCAGTTCTTC. This encodes CASSQQRQGSMQFF.

This chain uses TRBV4-1 with TRBJ2-7; the D is unclear. Between the trimmed V and J ends, which lost 1 base and 4 bases, there was a span of 11 bases. CDR1 and CDR2 from the germline V gene are MGHRA and YSYEKL. The CDR3 extends over 14 amino acids. The CDR3 loop reads CASSQVAGMYEQYV. The CDR3 DNA follows: TGCGCCAGCAGCCAAGTCGCCGGCATGTACGAGCAGTACGTC.

This clonotype was found many times. V and J are TRBV5-1 and TRBJ2-1, with 8 bases aligning to TRBD1. There are 17 residues in the CDR3. Trimming cost V 4 bases and J 1 base; bases outside gene matches: 10. Germline V gene sequence: CDR1 SGHRS, CDR2 YFSETQ. The CDR3 DNA reads as TGCGCCAGCAGCCTCGCGACAGGGGCGGTATCCTACAATGAGCAGTTCTTC. Its protein is CASSLATGAVSYNEQFF. The whole variable domain, filled in from reference TRBV5-1 and TRBJ2-1, reads KAGVTQTPRYLIKTRGQQVTLSCSPISGHRSVSWYQQTPGQGLQFLFEYFSETQRNKGNFPGRFSGRQFSNSRSEMNVSTLELGDSALYLCASSLATGAVSYNEQFFGPGTRLTVL.

This chain links TRBV5-1 with TRBJ2-4; D unresolved. Trimming shortened V by 4 bases and J by 1 base, and 18 bases separated the two germline ends. Germline lookup yields CDR1 SGHRS and CDR2 YFSETQ. The CDR3 covers 17 residues. This CDR3 reads CASSPDYRAGAKNIQYF. The CDR3 DNA reads as TGCGCCAGCAGCCCAGATTACCGCGCCGGGGCCAAAAACATTCAGTACTTC.

This clonotype was seen more than once but under ten times. The V and J genes are TRBV2 and TRBJ2-5, with D perhaps TRBD2 (6 bases). V was clipped by 4 bases and J by 5 bases, with 11 bases between them. The CDR3 runs to 13 residues. Germline CDR1 and CDR2: SNHLY and FYNNEI. The CDR3 coding sequence is TGTGCCAGCAGTGGGGACCGGGGGGAGACCCAGTACTTC. This encodes CASSGDRGETQYF. The full variable domain, with the rest looked up from reference TRBV2 and TRBJ2-5, is EPEVTQTPSHQVTQMGQEVILRCVPISNHLYFYWYRQILGQKVEFLVSFYNNEISEKSEIFDDQFSVERPDGSNFTLKIRSTKLEDSAMYFCASSGDRGETQYFGPGTRLLVL.

This clonotype came up many times. This sequence joins TRBV4-3 and TRBJ1-1, with 8 positions matching TRBD1. This CDR3 contains 16 residues. Losses at the gene ends were 0 bases for V and 2 bases for J; bases not matched to a gene: 5. Germline lookup yields CDR1 LGHNA and CDR2 YSLEER. The DNA of the CDR3 is TGCGCCAGCAGCCAAGACCCTACAGGGGGTAACACTGAAGCTTTCTTT. It is translated as CASSQDPTGGNTEAFF.